This T cell receptor (beta chain) was captured by sequencing in a study of Ad26.COV2.S vaccination and SARS-CoV-2 variants. Study-level information: In the study, Ad26.COV2.S was injected intramuscularly once, or twice 56 days apart.

The method was immunoSEQ multiplex PCR; TCRdb's version includes in-frame clones alone and lacks a portion of them. The table records hundreds of thousands of clones, nearly 90% of them present only once. The V end lost 3 bases, the J end lost 4 bases, and 16 bases lay between the germline ends. The CDR3 covers 15 residues. Germline V gene sequence: CDR1 SGDLS, CDR2 YYNGEE. Treatment meaning: over 15 received Ad26.COV2.S at low or high dose, single or two shots; about 5 received placebo; per-sample allocation not given. All samples were drawn on day 63, counting from the first vaccine or placebo injection.

The material was peripheral blood, obtained in a trial of Ad26.COV2.S vaccine versus placebo. The source is a person aged 18-60 years who received the Ad26.COV2.S COVID-19 vaccine or a placebo. This chain uses TRBV9 with TRBJ1-2, with D possibly being TRBD1 (6 bases). The CDR3 DNA sequence: TGTGCCAGCAGCGGGGTGCCGGGACATCCCTATGGCTACACCTTC. Protein: CASSGVPGHPYGYTF.